This TCR beta chain derives from a study of blood T cell repertoires in COVID-19. At the level of the study: Samples came from the United States, Italy and Spain, spanning acute and convalescent COVID-19. The cDNA or gDNA used as material had been derived from T cells, B-cell-depleted T cells, or PBMCs.

Original processing notes: Estimates of nucleated cell counts were drawn from the amplification of reference gene primers. Here immunoSEQ multiplex PCR was the method, and the copy in TCRdb shows in-frame clones only, minus some. V and J calls and clone size are those listed in that table; D and trimming were worked out from the DNA. This table holds around 100,000 clones, 84% found once. This CDR3 comprises 19 residues. V shed 2 bases, J shed 2 bases, and the junction held 15 bases outside the gene matches. CDR1 is SGHTA, CDR2 FQGNSA, per germline. This clone occurred once. The rearrangement uses TRBV7-2 and TRBJ1-1; 9 nucleotides line up with TRBD1. The sequenced sample consisted of peripheral blood. The source is a man aged 35-49 years with active or convalescent COVID-19. Here the CDR3 DNA reads TGTGCCAGCAGCTTAAAGGCCCTAGGGACAGGGACTTTAAACACTGAAGCTTTCTTT. Residues: CASSLKALGTGTLNTEAFF.